A single sample gave rise to the 17 T cell receptor beta chains below, sequenced in a study of blood T cell repertoires in COVID-19. The table came from immunoSEQ multiplex PCR; TCRdb's copy has only in-frame clones and leaves some out. The data contain about 220,000 clones, about nine tenths of them singletons. The specimen was PBMCs or T cells enriched from blood (not recorded which). The receptors come from a woman aged 40 to 49 with acute COVID-19.

The rearrangement links TRBV12-3 or TRBV12-4 to TRBJ1-2; 8 nucleotides align to TRBD1. J gave up 7 bases and V 4 bases, and 5 bases lay outside the gene matches. This CDR3 has 13 amino acids. CDR3 nucleotide sequence: TGTGCCAGCAGTTCGGACAGGGCGCCTGGCTACACCTTC. This translates into CASSSDRAPGYTF.

The J gene is TRBJ1-1, the V gene TRBV9; unclear D gene. Germline V gene data show CDR1 as SGDLS and CDR2 as YYNGEE. Trimming stripped 5 bases from V and 1 base from J, with 21 bases between. This CDR3 has 17 residues. The CDR3 sequence is CASSDDKDSPQNTEAFF. The CDR3 DNA sequence: TGTGCCAGCAGTGACGACAAGGACTCCCCACAGAACACTGAAGCTTTCTTT.

The gene calls are TRBV7-9 and TRBJ1-1, with D perhaps TRBD1 (6 bases). CDR1 is SEHNR and CDR2 is FQNEAQ in the germline V gene (reference sequence). CDR3 length: 14 residues. V dropped 5 bases and J dropped 1 base, with 11 bases sitting between them. The CDR3 here is CASSPQGQNTEAFF. CDR3 bases: TGTGCCAGCAGCCCCCAGGGGCAGAACACTGAAGCTTTCTTT.

The rearrangement joins TRBV6-6 to TRBJ2-2; 7 positions match TRBD1. The CDR3 consists of 14 residues. Germline loops: CDR1 MNHNY, CDR2 SVGAGI (reference sequence). The V and J ends lost 6 bases and 2 bases, in that order; junction bases with no gene match: 3. The CDR3 sequence: CASRWTGNTGELFF. The CDR3 DNA is TGTGCCAGCAGATGGACAGGAAACACCGGGGAGCTGTTTTTT.

This rearrangement joins TRBV18 to TRBJ1-4; 7 bases line up with TRBD1. The CDR3 contains 17 residues. J lost 7 bases, V lost 1 base, and 12 bases had no gene match. CDR1 is KGHSH and CDR2 is LQKENI in the germline V gene. CDR3 sequence: CASSPRRVDRVAEKLFF. CDR3 sequence (DNA): TGTGCCAGCTCACCACGCCGGGTTGACAGGGTGGCTGAAAAACTGTTTTTT.

The chain couples TRBV28 to TRBJ2-3; TRBD2 is a possible D gene (6 bases). The V gene's germline CDR1 is MDHEN and CDR2 SYDVKM. This CDR3 has 14 residues. Trimming stripped 7 bases from V and 0 bases from J, with 11 bases between. The CDR3 nucleotides are TGTGCCAGCAATCAGGGAGGTAGCACAGATACGCAGTATTTT. It translates to CASNQGGSTDTQYF.

The chain uses TRBV24-1 and TRBJ2-3, with 8 bases lining up with TRBD2. The CDR3 is 15 residues long. CDR1 and CDR2 (germline): KGHDR, SFDVKD. With 1 base clipped from V and 11 bases from J, the junction kept 10 bases outside the gene matches. CDR3 bases: TGTGCCACCAGTGATTTACGAGCGGGGGAGGTCGAGCAGTATTTT. Protein product: CATSDLRAGEVEQYF.

The V call is TRBV7-8, the J call TRBJ1-2; possibly TRBD1 for D (5 bases). The V gene's germline CDR1 is SGHVS and CDR2 FQNEAQ. Trimming shortened V by 5 bases and J by 3 bases, and 10 bases separated the two germline ends. CDR3 size: 13 residues. In DNA form, the CDR3 reads TGTGCCAGCAGCCTTGACAGCGACTATGGCTACACCTTC. Protein product: CASSLDSDYGYTF. Combining the CDR3 with reference TRBV7-8 and TRBJ1-2 gives the whole variable domain GAGVSQSPRYKVAKRGQDVALRCDPISGHVSLFWYQQALGQGPEFLTYFQNEAQLDKSGLPSDRFFAERPEGSVSTLKIQRTQQEDSAVYLCASSLDSDYGYTFGSGTRLTVV.

The chain employs TRBV19 and TRBJ1-2; D uncertain. The length of the CDR3 is 12 residues. V was trimmed by 2 bases and J by 8 bases, leaving 9 bases between them. Germline CDR1 is LNHDA and CDR2 is SQIVND (reference sequence). The CDR3 region is CASSIQGSGYTF. The CDR3, as DNA: TGTGCCAGTAGTATACAAGGGAGCGGCTACACCTTC.

The chain has TRBV20-1 and TRBJ2-1, with D possibly being TRBD1 (5 bases). The CDR3 extends over 13 amino acids. V lost 3 bases and J lost 6, with 12 bases in between. Germline V gene lookup returns CDR1 DFQATT and CDR2 SNEGSKA (reference sequence). The CDR3 coding sequence is TGCAGTGCTAGTCTGGACATAAGCAATGAGCAGTTCTTC. Protein: CSASLDISNEQFF.

This clone has more than one count but fewer than ten. The chain links TRBV9 to TRBJ2-1, with 9 bases fitting TRBD2. The CDR3 runs 17 residues. V was pared by 4 bases and J by 10 bases, with 18 bases of the junction left unmatched. CDR1 SGDLS and CDR2 YYNGEE come from the germline V gene. CDR3 in DNA: TGTGCCAGCAGCCTAGGGCTAGGGCTAGCGGGGCAAGGGGAGCAGTTCTTC. This codes for CASSLGLGLAGQGEQFF.

The genes are TRBV10-3 and TRBJ1-1; 9 bases agree with TRBD1. V was clipped by 10 bases and J by 6 bases; unmatched bases: 12. The CDR3 runs 14 residues. Per germline, CDR1 ENHRY and CDR2 SYGVKD. CDR3 DNA sequence: TGTGCCACCGCGTGGTCGGACAGGGGTCCTGAAGCTTTCTTT. This encodes CATAWSDRGPEAFF.

The chain couples TRBV15 to TRBJ1-1; maybe TRBD1 (6 bases). This CDR3 has 15 amino acids. Germline assignment: CDR1 LNHNV and CDR2 YYDKDF (reference sequence). V shed 4 bases and J shed 6 bases, with 18 bases lying between them. The CDR3 DNA reads as TGTGCCACCAGCAAACGGGGGGGCATACCTCCTGAAGCTTTCTTT. It yields the protein CATSKRGGIPPEAFF.

The chain is built from TRBV5-1 and TRBJ2-3; TRBD2 agrees at 7 bases. Trimming took 4 bases from V and 0 from J; bases not matched to a gene: 2. The CDR3 spans 14 residues. Germline loops: CDR1 SGHRS, CDR2 YFSETQ. CDR3 loop: CASSAGGSTDTQYF. As DNA, the CDR3 is TGCGCCAGCAGCGCCGGGGGGAGCACAGATACGCAGTATTTT.

The gene calls are TRBV29-1 and TRBJ1-3; possibly TRBD1 for D (6 bases). The CDR3 sequence is 15 residues long. The germline V gene has CDR1 SQVTM and CDR2 ANQGSEA. Trimming removed 0 bases at V and 6 bases at J, with 15 bases between. CDR3 sequence reads: CSVEDLAGVANTIYF. CDR3 DNA sequence: TGCAGCGTTGAAGATCTTGCAGGGGTTGCAAACACCATATATTTT.

The V call is TRBV5-1, the J call TRBJ1-1; unclear D gene. This CDR3 is 14 amino acids long. Trimming removed 0 bases from V and 5 bases from J, with 11 bases in between. In germline, CDR1 is SGHRS, CDR2 YFSETQ. In DNA form, the CDR3 reads TGCGCCAGCAGCTTGGCGACAACTGGGACTGAAGCTTTCTTT. It codes for CASSLATTGTEAFF.

The genes are TRBV12-3 or TRBV12-4 and TRBJ1-1; D is unresolved. V dropped 7 bases and J dropped 3 bases, with 9 bases sitting between them. This CDR3 has 12 amino acids. This CDR3 is CASILAYTEAFF. The DNA for the CDR3 is TGTGCCAGCATTCTCGCGTACACTGAAGCTTTCTTT.